This TCR beta chain was recorded in a study of T cell clones after liver transplantation. Study-wide context: TCRbeta sequencing after a pre-transplant mixed lymphocyte reaction identified graft-donor-reactive clones, later tracked in post-transplant blood. Third-party-reactive TCRbeta sequences from pre-transplant mixed lymphocyte reactions served as antigen-independent comparators. Samples came pre-transplant, pre-randomization before withdrawal, and post-randomization after withdrawal ended. Points from the study as a whole: A larger donor-reactive than third-party decline suggested partial antigen-specific deletion.

This clone has only one observation. Its antigen is unknown. Some clones are missing from TCRdb's copy, which holds only in-frame ones; the method was immunoSEQ multiplex PCR. This sample carries some 70,000 clones, 90% of them seen once, and the ten largest clones take 2% to 3%. The material sequenced was CD4+ T cells from blood, taken before liver transplant. The TCR sequence derives from a human donor who received a liver transplant.

The CDR3 coding sequence is TGTGCCAGCAGGCAGGGGTTGAACACTGAAGCTTTCTTT. Encoded protein: CASRQGLNTEAFF. The chain recombines TRBV2 with TRBJ1-1, with D maybe TRBD1 (6 bases). The V end lost 6 bases, the J end lost 0 bases, and 8 bases lay between the germline ends. CDR1 and CDR2 from the germline V gene are SNHLY and FYNNEI. This CDR3 spans 13 amino acids.